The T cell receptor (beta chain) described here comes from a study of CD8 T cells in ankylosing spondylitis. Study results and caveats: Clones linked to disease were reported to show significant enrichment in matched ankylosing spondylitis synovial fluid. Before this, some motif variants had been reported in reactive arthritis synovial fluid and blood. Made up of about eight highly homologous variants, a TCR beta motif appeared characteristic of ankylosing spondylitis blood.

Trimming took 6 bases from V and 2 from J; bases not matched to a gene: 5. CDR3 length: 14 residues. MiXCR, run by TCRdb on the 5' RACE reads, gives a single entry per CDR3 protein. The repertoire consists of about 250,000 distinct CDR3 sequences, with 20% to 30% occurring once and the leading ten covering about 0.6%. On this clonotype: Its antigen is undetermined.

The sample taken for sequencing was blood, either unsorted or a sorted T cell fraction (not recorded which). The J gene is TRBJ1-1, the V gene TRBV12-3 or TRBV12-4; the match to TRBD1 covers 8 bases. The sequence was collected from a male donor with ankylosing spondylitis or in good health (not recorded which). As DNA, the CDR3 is TGTGCCAGCAGAGTGGACAGGGCAAACACTGAAGCTTTCTTT. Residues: CASRVDRANTEAFF.